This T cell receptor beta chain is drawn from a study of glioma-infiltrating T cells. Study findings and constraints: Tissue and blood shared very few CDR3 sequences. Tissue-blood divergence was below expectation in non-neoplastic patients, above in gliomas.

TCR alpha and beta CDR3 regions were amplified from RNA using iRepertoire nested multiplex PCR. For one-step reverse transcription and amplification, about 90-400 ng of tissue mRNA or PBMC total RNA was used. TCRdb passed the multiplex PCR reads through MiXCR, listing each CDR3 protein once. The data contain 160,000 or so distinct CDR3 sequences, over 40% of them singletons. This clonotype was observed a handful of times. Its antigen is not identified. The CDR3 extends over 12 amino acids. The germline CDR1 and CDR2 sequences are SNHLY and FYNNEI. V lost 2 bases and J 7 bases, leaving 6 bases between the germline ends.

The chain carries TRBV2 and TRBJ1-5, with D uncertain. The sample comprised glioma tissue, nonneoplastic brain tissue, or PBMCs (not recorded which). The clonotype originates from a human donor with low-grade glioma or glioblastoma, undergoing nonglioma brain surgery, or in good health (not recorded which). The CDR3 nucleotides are TGTGCCAGCAGTGAAATAAGACAGCCCCAGCATTTT. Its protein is CASSEIRQPQHF. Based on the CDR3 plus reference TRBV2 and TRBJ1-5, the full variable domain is EPEVTQTPSHQVTQMGQEVILRCVPISNHLYFYWYRQILGQKVEFLVSFYNNEISEKSEIFDDQFSVERPDGSNFTLKIRSTKLEDSAMYFCASSEIRQPQHFGDGTRLSIL.